This T cell receptor (beta chain) was observed in a study of CD8 T cells in ankylosing spondylitis. Study-level findings and limits: Reports say disease-linked clones showed up significantly more in matched ankylosing spondylitis synovial fluid.

Germline V CDR1 and CDR2: LGHDT, YNNKEL (reference sequence). The CDR3 has 15 amino acids. The V gene end was trimmed by 3 bases and the J gene end by 3 bases; junction bases not matched to a gene: 1. TCRdb passed the 5' RACE reads through MiXCR, listing each CDR3 protein once. The repertoire consists of 250,000 to 350,000 distinct CDR3 sequences, with roughly 20% occurring once and the leading ten covering around 8%. To note about this clonotype: As yet, its antigen is unknown.

The sequence was collected from a male donor with ankylosing spondylitis or in good health (not recorded which). V usage is TRBV3-1 and J usage is TRBJ2-1; 11 bases are shared with TRBD2. Material: blood, either unsorted or a sorted T cell fraction (not recorded which). CDR3 sequence: CASSHSGGGYNEQFF. The DNA of the CDR3 is TGTGCCAGCAGCCATAGCGGGGGGGGCTACAATGAGCAGTTCTTC.